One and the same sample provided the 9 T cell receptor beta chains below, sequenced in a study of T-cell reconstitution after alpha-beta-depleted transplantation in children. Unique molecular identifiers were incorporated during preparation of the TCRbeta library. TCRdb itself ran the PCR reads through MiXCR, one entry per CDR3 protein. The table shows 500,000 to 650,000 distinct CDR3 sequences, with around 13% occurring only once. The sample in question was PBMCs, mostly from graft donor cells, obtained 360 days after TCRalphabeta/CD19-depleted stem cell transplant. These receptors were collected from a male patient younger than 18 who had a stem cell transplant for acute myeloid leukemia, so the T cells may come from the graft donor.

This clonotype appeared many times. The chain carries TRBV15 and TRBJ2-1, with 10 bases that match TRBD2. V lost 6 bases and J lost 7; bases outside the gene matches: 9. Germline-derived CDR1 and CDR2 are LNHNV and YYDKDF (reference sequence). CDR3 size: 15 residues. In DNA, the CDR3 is TGTGCCACCAGACCCGGGACTAGCGCTTGGAATGAGCAGTTCTTC. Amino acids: CATRPGTSAWNEQFF.

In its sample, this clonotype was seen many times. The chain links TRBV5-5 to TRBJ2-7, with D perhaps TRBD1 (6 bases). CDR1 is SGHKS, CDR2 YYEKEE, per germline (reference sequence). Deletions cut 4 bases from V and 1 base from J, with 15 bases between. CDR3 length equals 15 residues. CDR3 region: CASSITGTPSYEQYF. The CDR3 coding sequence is TGTGCCAGCAGCATTACCGGGACACCATCCTACGAGCAGTACTTC.

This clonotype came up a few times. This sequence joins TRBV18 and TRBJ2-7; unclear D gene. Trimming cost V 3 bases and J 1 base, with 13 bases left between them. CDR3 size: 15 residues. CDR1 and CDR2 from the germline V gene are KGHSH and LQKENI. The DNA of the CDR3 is TGTGCCAGCTCACCTGGGGTGGAAGGGTCCTACGAGCAGTACTTC. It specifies CASSPGVEGSYEQYF. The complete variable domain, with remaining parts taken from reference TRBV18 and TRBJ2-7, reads NAGVMQNPRHLVRRRGQEARLRCSPMKGHSHVYWYRQLPEEGLKFMVYLQKENIIDESGMPKERFSAEFPKEGPSILRIQQVVRGDSAAYFCASSPGVEGSYEQYFGPGTRLTVT.

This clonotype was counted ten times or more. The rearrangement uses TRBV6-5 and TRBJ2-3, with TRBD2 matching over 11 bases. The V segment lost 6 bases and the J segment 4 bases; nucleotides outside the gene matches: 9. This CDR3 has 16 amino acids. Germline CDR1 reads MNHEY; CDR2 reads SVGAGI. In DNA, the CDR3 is TGTGCCAGCAGCCGATATAGCGGGAGGGGTGCAGATACGCAGTATTTT. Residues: CASSRYSGRGADTQYF.

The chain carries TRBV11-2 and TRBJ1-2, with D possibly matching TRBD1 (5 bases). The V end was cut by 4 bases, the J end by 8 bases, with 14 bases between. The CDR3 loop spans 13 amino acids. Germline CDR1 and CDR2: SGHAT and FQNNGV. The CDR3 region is CASSWVGGEGYTF. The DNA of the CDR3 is TGTGCCAGCAGCTGGGTGGGGGGTGAGGGCTACACCTTC. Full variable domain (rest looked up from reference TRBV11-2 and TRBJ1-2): EAGVAQSPRYKIIEKRQSVAFWCNPISGHATLYWYQQILGQGPKLLIQFQNNGVVDDSQLPKDRFSAERLKGVDSTLKIQPAKLEDSAVYLCASSWVGGEGYTFGSGTRLTVV.

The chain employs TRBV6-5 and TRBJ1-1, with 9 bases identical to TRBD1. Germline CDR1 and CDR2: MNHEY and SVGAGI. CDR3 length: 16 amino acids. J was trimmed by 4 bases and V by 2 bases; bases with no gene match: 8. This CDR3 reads CASSYAEHRGPTEAFF. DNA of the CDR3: TGTGCCAGCAGTTACGCTGAGCACAGGGGGCCCACTGAAGCTTTCTTT.

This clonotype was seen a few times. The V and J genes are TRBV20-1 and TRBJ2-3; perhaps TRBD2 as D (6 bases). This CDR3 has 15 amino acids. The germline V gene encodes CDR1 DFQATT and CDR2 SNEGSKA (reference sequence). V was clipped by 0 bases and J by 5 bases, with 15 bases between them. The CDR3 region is CSARDNAQGGDTQYF. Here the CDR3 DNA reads TGCAGTGCTAGAGATAATGCGCAGGGAGGAGATACGCAGTATTTT.

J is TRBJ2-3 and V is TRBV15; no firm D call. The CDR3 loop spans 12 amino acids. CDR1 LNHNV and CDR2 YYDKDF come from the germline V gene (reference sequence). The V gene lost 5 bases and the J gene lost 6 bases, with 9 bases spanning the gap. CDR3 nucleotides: TGTGCCACCAGCGGTATTCAGGATACGCAGTATTTT. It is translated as CATSGIQDTQYF.

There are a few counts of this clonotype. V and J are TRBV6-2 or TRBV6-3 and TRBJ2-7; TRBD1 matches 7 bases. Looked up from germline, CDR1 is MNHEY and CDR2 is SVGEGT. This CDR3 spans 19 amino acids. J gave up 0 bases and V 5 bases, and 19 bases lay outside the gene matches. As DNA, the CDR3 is TGTGCCAGCAGTCCTAGGGACAGCCTGCGACGAAGACCCTCCTACGAGCAGTACTTC. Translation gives CASSPRDSLRRRPSYEQYF.